This passage covers 20 T cell receptor beta chains from one sample sequenced in a study of T-cell memory formation after mild COVID-19. One entry per CDR3 protein results from TCRdb running MiXCR on the 5' RACE reads. The sample gives 150,000 to 200,000 distinct CDR3 sequences, about a sixth of which show up once; around 1.9% is in the top ten. The sample was PBMCs or a T cell subset sorted from them (not recorded which). The receptor set was obtained from an adult woman who had mild COVID-19 (a few samples of this study predate the infection). Cell type and time point are not known.

V gene TRBV12-3 or TRBV12-4 combines with J gene TRBJ2-7; maybe TRBD2 (6 bases). V lost 6 bases to trimming and J lost 0 bases, with 15 bases between them. This CDR3 region has 15 residues. For the CDR3, the DNA is TGTGCCAGCAGCGTTAAGGTCGGGGGCTCCTACGAGCAGTACTTC. Encoded protein: CASSVKVGGSYEQYF.

The chain is built from TRBV7-2 and TRBJ2-1, with 11 bases identical to TRBD2. The V and J ends lost 5 bases and 3 bases, in that order; junction bases with no gene match: 6. From germline, CDR1 is SGHTA and CDR2 FQGNSA. CDR3 size: 16 residues. The DNA for the CDR3 is TGTGCCAGCAGCCCGACTAGCGGGGTAAACTACAATGAGCAGTTCTTC. Translation: CASSPTSGVNYNEQFF.

J is TRBJ1-1 and V is TRBV5-1; 7 bases are shared with TRBD1. Germline V gene sequence: CDR1 SGHRS, CDR2 YFSETQ. There are 14 residues in the CDR3. With 0 bases clipped from V and 4 bases from J, the junction kept 3 bases outside the gene matches. DNA of the CDR3: TGCGCCAGCAGCTTGGAGACAGGGATCACTGAAGCTTTCTTT. Encoded protein: CASSLETGITEAFF.

The chain joins TRBV5-1 to TRBJ2-2, with 8 bases fitting TRBD1. The germline gives CDR1 SGHRS, CDR2 YFSETQ. After removal of 0 bases from V and 4 bases from J, the junction contained 5 bases not matched to a gene. This CDR3 comprises 16 residues. The CDR3 spells CASSLVTGVSTGELFF. The DNA of the CDR3 is TGCGCCAGCAGCTTGGTGACAGGGGTGAGCACCGGGGAGCTGTTTTTT.

This clonotype was seen a few times. J is TRBJ2-2 and V is TRBV18; D perhaps matches TRBD2 (6 bases). The V end was cut by 5 bases, the J end by 1 base, with 14 bases between. Germline V gives CDR1 KGHSH, CDR2 LQKENI. This CDR3 spans 16 amino acids. DNA for the CDR3: TGTGCCAGCTCAACGGGGGTAGCCGAGAACACCGGGGAGCTGTTTTTT. This translates into CASSTGVAENTGELFF.

The table lists this clonotype with a few counts. V usage is TRBV5-1 and J usage is TRBJ2-3; a possible D gene is TRBD2 (5 bases). The ends were cut back, 0 bases at V and 3 bases at J, with 11 bases in the middle. CDR3 length: 15 amino acids. CDR1 is SGHRS, CDR2 YFSETQ, per germline. The CDR3 protein is CASSLDRGWTDTQYF. The CDR3 region has the DNA TGCGCCAGCAGCTTGGATCGGGGTTGGACAGATACGCAGTATTTT.

The rearrangement links TRBV5-1 to TRBJ2-1, with a tentative D call TRBD1 (5 bases). CDR1 SGHRS and CDR2 YFSETQ come from the germline V gene. This CDR3 region has 14 residues. Deletions cut 0 bases from V and 8 bases from J, with 12 bases between. CDR3 sequence (DNA): TGCGCCAGCAGCTTGGAGGGGTGGACATATGAGCAGTTCTTC. This sequence encodes CASSLEGWTYEQFF.

This chain connects TRBV29-1 to TRBJ2-6; 7 bases are a match to TRBD1. CDR3 length: 17 amino acids. Trimming took 1 base from V and 2 from J; bases not matched to a gene: 8. Germline V gene sequence: CDR1 SQVTM, CDR2 ANQGSEA. The CDR3 loop is CSVEVNRGIAGANVLTF. The CDR3 bases are TGCAGCGTTGAAGTTAACAGGGGTATCGCTGGGGCCAACGTCCTGACTTTC.

This sequence joins TRBV5-1 and TRBJ2-5; perhaps TRBD1 as D (6 bases). Trimming removed 0 bases at V and 2 bases at J, with 11 bases between. Germline assignment: CDR1 SGHRS and CDR2 YFSETQ. The CDR3 has 15 residues. In nucleotides, the CDR3 is TGCGCCAGCAGCTTGGGTTACAGGGCGCAAGAGACCCAGTACTTC. Translation gives CASSLGYRAQETQYF.

The gene calls are TRBV7-4 and TRBJ1-4; TRBD1 is a possible D gene (5 bases). CDR1 and CDR2 from the germline V gene are SGHVT and SQSDAQ. This CDR3 contains 17 residues. Trimming stripped 3 bases from V and 4 bases from J, with 18 bases between. CDR3 residues: CASSLAPRTRINEKLFF. The CDR3 DNA sequence: TGTGCCAGCAGCTTGGCCCCCCGGACACGGATTAATGAAAAACTGTTTTTT.

This clonotype was counted only a few times. The rearrangement uses TRBV24-1 and TRBJ2-3; no clear D. The V and J ends lost 3 bases and 0 bases respectively, with 12 bases between them. The CDR3 is 16 amino acids. Germline CDR1 KGHDR, CDR2 SFDVKD. The CDR3 loop is CATSDPSAGSTDTQYF. CDR3 sequence (DNA): TGTGCCACCAGTGATCCTTCAGCCGGGAGCACAGATACGCAGTATTTT.

The CDR3 sequence: CASSSTSGRTEQYF. The CDR3 DNA reads as TGTGCCAGCAGCTCAACTAGCGGGAGGACCGAGCAGTACTTC. V usage is TRBV11-2 and J usage is TRBJ2-7; 12 bases are shared with TRBD2. Germline V gene data show CDR1 as SGHAT and CDR2 as FQNNGV. V dropped 4 bases and J dropped 6; count of bases not matched to a gene: 4. The CDR3 covers 14 residues.

This clonotype appeared a few times. The chain joins TRBV12-3 or TRBV12-4 to TRBJ1-4; D gene ambiguous. The CDR3 consists of 13 residues. Between the trimmed V and J ends, which lost 7 bases and 6 bases, there was a span of 12 bases. This CDR3 reads CASMVGRDEKLFF. The CDR3 DNA reads TGTGCCAGCATGGTGGGTCGGGATGAAAAACTGTTTTTT.

The chain is built from TRBV5-4 and TRBJ2-3; perhaps TRBD2 as D (6 bases). The germline CDR1 and CDR2 sequences are SGHNT and YYREEE (reference sequence). The CDR3 length is 14 residues. With 9 bases removed from V and 5 bases from J, the gap between germline ends came to 19 bases. CDR3 loop: CATRGPWELDTQYF. DNA for the CDR3: TGTGCCACGCGGGGCCCTTGGGAGTTAGATACGCAGTATTTT. Based on the CDR3 plus reference TRBV5-4 and TRBJ2-3, the full variable domain is ETGVTQSPTHLIKTRGQQVTLRCSSQSGHNTVSWYQQALGQGPQFIFQYYREEENGRGNFPPRFSGLQFPNYSSELNVNALELDDSALYLCATRGPWELDTQYFGPGTRLTVL.

This sequence joins TRBV7-9 and TRBJ2-1; 9 bases fit TRBD2. The ends lost 3 bases at V and 1 base at J; junction bases unmatched: 1. CDR3 length equals 15 residues. From germline, CDR1 is SEHNR and CDR2 FQNEAQ (reference sequence). DNA for the CDR3: TGTGCCAGCAGCTTCAGCGGGGGGTCCTACAATGAGCAGTTCTTC. Its translation is CASSFSGGSYNEQFF.

This clonotype was counted only a few times. The rearrangement uses TRBV5-4 and TRBJ2-6; 15 nucleotides match TRBD2. This CDR3 has 18 residues. Trimming at V came to 4 bases and at J to 0 bases, leaving 2 bases not matched to a gene. Germline V gene sequence: CDR1 SGHNT, CDR2 YYREEE (reference sequence). The CDR3 loop is CASSPGLAGGSGANVLTF. DNA for the CDR3: TGTGCCAGCAGCCCGGGACTAGCGGGAGGCTCTGGGGCCAACGTCCTGACTTTC.

V is TRBV6-2 or TRBV6-3 and J is TRBJ2-3; 13 bases are a match to TRBD2. CDR3 length equals 17 residues. V trimming: 5 bases; J trimming: 6 bases; junction bases outside the gene matches: 11. The germline V gene has CDR1 MNHEY and CDR2 SVGEGT. CDR3 nucleotide sequence: TGTGCCAGCAGTGGCCAACGAGGACTAGCGGGAGCGGATACGCAGTATTTT. Protein product: CASSGQRGLAGADTQYF.

The sample holds a few counts of this clonotype. The genes are TRBV5-5 and TRBJ2-5, with TRBD1 as a possible D gene (6 bases). Trimming shortened V by 1 base and J by 2 bases, and 12 bases separated the two germline ends. The CDR3 spans 15 residues. Germline V CDR1 and CDR2: SGHKS, YYEKEE (reference sequence). The CDR3 protein is CASSLSQGLQETQYF. CDR3 nucleotide sequence: TGTGCCAGCAGCTTGTCGCAGGGGCTTCAAGAGACCCAGTACTTC. Supplemented by reference TRBV5-5 and TRBJ2-5, the full variable domain reads DAGVTQSPTHLIKTRGQQVTLRCSPISGHKSVSWYQQVLGQGPQFIFQYYEKEERGRGNFPDRFSARQFPNYSSELNVNALLLGDSALYLCASSLSQGLQETQYFGPGTRLLVL.

This clonotype was detected a few times. The chain recombines TRBV12-3 or TRBV12-4 with TRBJ1-4, with D tentatively TRBD1 (5 bases). V lost 1 base to trimming and J lost 8 bases, with 14 bases between them. The CDR3 has 15 amino acids. CDR3 nucleotide sequence: TGTGCCAGCAGTTTAGTAGGGGAGTCAGGAGAAAAACTGTTTTTT. This codes for CASSLVGESGEKLFF.

This sequence joins TRBV15 and TRBJ2-1; 7 positions match TRBD1. The J segment lost 6 bases and the V segment lost 7 bases, leaving 15 bases of the junction unmatched. The CDR3 length is 16 residues. Germline lookup yields CDR1 LNHNV and CDR2 YYDKDF (reference sequence). DNA of the CDR3: TGTGCCACCAACGTAGGTGGGGACAGCGGCTCCAATGAGCAGTTCTTC. Protein: CATNVGGDSGSNEQFF. The full variable domain, its missing parts supplied by reference TRBV15 and TRBJ2-1, is DAMVIQNPRYQVTQFGKPVTLSCSQTLNHNVMYWYQQKSSQAPKLLFHYYDKDFNNEADTPDNFQSRRPNTSFCFLDIRSPGLGDTAMYLCATNVGGDSGSNEQFFGPGTRLTVL.